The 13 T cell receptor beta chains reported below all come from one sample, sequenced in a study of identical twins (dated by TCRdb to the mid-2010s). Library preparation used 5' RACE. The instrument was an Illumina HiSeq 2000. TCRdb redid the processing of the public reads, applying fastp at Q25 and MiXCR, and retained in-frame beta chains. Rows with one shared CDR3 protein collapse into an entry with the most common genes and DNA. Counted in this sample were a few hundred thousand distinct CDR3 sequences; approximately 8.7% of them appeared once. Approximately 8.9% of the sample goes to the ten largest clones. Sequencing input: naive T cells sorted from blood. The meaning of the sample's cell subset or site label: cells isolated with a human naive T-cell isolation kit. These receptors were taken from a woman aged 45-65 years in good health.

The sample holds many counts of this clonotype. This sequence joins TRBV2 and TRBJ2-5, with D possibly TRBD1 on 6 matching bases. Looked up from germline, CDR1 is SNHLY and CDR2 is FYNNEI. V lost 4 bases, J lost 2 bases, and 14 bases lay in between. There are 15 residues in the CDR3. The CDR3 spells CASSGKPGQQETQYF. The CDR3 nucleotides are TGTGCCAGCAGTGGGAAACCGGGACAACAAGAGACCCAGTACTTC.

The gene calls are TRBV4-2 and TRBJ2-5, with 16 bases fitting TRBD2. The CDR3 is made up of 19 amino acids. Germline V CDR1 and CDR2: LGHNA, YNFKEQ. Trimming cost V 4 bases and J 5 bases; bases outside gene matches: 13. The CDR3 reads CASSRTGTSGRAFRETQYF. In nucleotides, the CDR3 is TGTGCCAGCAGCCGTACGGGGACTAGCGGGAGGGCCTTCCGCGAGACCCAGTACTTC.

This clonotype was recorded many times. The CDR3, as DNA: TGCGCCAGCAGCTTACGACTAGCGGGAGGGCAAGAGACCCAGTACTTC. It yields the protein CASSLRLAGGQETQYF. This chain links TRBV5-1 with TRBJ2-5, with 14 bases aligning to TRBD2. Germline CDR1 SGHRS, CDR2 YFSETQ. Trimming at V came to 2 bases and at J to 2 bases, leaving 2 bases not matched to a gene. The length of the CDR3 is 16 residues.

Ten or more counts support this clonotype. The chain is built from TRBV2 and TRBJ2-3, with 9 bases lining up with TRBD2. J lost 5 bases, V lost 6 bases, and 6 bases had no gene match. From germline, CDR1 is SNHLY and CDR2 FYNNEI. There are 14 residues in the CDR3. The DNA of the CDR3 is TGTGCCAGCAGCAGAGCGGGAGGATTAGATACGCAGTATTTT. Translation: CASSRAGGLDTQYF.

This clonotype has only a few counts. CDR3 residues: CASSSTLRRQYF. In nucleotides, the CDR3 is TGTGCCAGCAGTTCGACCCTACGGCGGCAGTACTTC. The genes are TRBV28 and TRBJ2-7, with D unresolved. Trimming cost V 4 bases and J 9 bases, with 13 bases left between them. CDR3 length: 12 amino acids. CDR1 is MDHEN and CDR2 is SYDVKM in the germline V gene.

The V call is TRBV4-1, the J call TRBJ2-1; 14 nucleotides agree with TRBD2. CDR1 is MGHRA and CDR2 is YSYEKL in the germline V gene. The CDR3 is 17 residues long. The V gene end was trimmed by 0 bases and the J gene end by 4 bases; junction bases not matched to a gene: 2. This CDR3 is CASSQEGLAGAYNEQFF. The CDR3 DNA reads TGCGCCAGCAGCCAAGAGGGACTAGCGGGAGCGTACAATGAGCAGTTCTTC.

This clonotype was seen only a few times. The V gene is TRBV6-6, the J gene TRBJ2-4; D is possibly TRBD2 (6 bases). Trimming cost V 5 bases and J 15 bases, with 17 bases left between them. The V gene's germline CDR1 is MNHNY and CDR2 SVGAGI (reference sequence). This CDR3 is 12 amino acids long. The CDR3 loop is CASSRSGGPLYF. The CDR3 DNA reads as TGTGCCAGCAGTCGTAGCGGAGGCCCACTGTACTTC.

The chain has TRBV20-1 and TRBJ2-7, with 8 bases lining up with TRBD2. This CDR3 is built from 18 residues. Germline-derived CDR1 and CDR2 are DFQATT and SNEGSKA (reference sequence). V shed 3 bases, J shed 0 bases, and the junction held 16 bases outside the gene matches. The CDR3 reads CSARGVGSGIHSSYEQYV. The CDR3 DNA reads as TGCAGTGCTAGGGGGGTGGGTAGCGGGATACATTCCTCCTACGAGCAGTACGTC.

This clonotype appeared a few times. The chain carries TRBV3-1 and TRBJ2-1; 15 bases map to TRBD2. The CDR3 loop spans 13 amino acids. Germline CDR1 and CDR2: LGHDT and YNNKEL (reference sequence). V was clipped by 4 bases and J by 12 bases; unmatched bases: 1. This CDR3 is CASSPGLAGGQFF. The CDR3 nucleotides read TGTGCCAGCAGCCCGGGACTAGCGGGAGGGCAGTTCTTC.

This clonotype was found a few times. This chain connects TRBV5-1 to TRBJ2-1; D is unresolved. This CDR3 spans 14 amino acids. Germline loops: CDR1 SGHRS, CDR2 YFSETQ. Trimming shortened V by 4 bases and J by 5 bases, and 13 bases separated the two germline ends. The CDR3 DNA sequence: TGCGCCAGCAGCAGAACCCCAACCAACAATGAGCAGTTCTTC. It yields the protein CASSRTPTNNEQFF.

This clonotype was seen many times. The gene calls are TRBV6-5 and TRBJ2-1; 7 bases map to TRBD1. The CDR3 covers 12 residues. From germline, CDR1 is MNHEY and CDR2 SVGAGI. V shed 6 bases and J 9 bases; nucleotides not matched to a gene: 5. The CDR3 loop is CASRTGTSEQFF. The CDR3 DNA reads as TGTGCCAGCAGGACAGGGACCAGTGAGCAGTTCTTC.

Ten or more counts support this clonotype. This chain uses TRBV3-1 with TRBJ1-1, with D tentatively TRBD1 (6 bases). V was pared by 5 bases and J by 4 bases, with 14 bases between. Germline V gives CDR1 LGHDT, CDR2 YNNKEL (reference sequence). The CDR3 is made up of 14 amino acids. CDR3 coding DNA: TGTGCCAGCAGCTTTAAGAGGGGGTCCACTGAAGCTTTCTTT. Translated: CASSFKRGSTEAFF.

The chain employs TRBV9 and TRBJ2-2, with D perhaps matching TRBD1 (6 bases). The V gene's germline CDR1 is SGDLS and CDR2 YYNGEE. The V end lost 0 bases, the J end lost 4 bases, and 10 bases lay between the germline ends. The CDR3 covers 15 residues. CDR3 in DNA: TGTGCCAGCAGCGTAGCTGGGACACCCACCGGGGAGCTGTTTTTT. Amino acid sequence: CASSVAGTPTGELFF. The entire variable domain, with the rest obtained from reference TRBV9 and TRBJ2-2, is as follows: DSGVTQTPKHLITATGQRVTLRCSPRSGDLSVYWYQQSLDQGLQFLIQYYNGEERAKGNILERFSAQQFPDLHSELNLSSLELGDSALYFCASSVAGTPTGELFFGEGSRLTVL.